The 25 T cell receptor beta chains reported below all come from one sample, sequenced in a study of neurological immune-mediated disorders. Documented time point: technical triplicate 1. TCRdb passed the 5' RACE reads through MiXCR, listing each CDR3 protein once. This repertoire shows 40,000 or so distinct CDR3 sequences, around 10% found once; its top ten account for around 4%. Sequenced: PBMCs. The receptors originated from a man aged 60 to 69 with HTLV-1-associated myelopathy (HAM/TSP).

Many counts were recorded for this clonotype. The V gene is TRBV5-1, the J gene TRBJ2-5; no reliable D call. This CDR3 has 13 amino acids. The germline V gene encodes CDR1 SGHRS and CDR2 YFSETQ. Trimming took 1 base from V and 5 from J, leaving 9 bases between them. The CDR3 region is CASSLFTSETQYF. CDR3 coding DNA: TGCGCCAGCAGCTTGTTCACCAGCGAGACCCAGTACTTC.

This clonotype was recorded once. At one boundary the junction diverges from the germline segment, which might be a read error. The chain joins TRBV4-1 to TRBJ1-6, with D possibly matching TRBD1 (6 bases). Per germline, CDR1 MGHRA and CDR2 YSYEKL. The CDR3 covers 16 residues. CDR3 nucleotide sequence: TGCGCCAGCAGCCAAAAAGGGGGACCGGTAAATTCACCCCTCAACTTT. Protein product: CASSQKGGPVNSPLNF.

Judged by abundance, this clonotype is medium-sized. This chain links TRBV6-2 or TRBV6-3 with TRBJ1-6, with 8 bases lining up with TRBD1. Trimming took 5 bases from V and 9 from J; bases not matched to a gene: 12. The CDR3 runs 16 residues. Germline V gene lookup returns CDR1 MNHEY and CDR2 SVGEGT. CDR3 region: CASSTDRGLPSSPLHF. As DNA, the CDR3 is TGTGCCAGCAGTACCGACAGGGGCCTACCATCTTCACCCCTCCACTTT.

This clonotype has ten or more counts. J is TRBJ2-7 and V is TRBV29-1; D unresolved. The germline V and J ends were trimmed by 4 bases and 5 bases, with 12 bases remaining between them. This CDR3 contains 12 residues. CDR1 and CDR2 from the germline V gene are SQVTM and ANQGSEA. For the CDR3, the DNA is TGCAGCGTTGGCCAAAGGGTCCACGAGCAGTACTTC. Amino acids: CSVGQRVHEQYF.

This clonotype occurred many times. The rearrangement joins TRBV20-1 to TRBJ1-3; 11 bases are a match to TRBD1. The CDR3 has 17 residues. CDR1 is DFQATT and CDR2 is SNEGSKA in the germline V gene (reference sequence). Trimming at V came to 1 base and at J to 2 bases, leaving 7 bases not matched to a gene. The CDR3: CSARVLPGQGAGNTIYF. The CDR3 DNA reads TGCAGTGCTAGAGTCTTACCGGGACAGGGGGCTGGAAACACCATATATTTT.

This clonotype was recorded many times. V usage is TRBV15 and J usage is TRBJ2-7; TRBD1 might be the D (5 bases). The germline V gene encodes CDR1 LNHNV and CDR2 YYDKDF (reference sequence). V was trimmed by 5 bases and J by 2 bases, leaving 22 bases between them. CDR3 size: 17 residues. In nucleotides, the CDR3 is TGTGCCACCAGCCCCGGTGAAGACAGCCCGAGACCCTACGAGCAGTACTTC. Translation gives CATSPGEDSPRPYEQYF.

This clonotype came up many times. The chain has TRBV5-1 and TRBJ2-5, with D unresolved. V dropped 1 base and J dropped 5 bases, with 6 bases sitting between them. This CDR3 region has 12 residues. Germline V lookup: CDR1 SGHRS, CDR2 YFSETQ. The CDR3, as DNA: TGCGCCAGCAGCTTGATGCGGGAGACCCAGTACTTC. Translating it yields CASSLMRETQYF.

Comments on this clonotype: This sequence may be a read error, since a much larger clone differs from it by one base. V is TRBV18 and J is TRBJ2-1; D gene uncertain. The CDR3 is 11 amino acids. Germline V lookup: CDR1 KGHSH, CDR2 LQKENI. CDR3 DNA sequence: TGTGTCAGCTCACCTAACACTGAGCAGTTCTTC. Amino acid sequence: CVSSPNTEQFF.

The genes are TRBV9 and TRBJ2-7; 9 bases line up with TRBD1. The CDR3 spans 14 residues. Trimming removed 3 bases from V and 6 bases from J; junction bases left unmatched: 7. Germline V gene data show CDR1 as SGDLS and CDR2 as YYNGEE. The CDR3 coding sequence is TGTGCCAGCAGCGCTGGGACAGGGAGCATCGAGCAGTACTTC. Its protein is CASSAGTGSIEQYF.

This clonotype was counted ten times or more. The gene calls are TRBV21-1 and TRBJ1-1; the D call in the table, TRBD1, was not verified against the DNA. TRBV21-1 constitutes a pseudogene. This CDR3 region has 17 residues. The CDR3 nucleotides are TGTGCCAGCAGCAAAGGAAGTAGGGGGCGCGGGTCCACTGAAGCTTTCTTT. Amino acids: CASSKGSRGRGSTEAFF.

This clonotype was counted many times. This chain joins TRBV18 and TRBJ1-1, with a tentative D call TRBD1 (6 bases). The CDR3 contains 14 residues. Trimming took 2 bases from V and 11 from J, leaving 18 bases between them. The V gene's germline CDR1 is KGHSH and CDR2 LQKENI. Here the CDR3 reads CASSPNPGQGPAFF. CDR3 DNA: TGTGCCAGCTCACCAAATCCGGGACAAGGCCCCGCTTTCTTT.

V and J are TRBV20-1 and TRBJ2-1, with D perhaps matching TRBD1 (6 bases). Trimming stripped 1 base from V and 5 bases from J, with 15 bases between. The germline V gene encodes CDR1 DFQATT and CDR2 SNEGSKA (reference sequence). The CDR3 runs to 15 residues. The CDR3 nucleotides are TGCAGTGCTAGAGTTGCTCGACAGGCCGACAATGAGCAGTTCTTC. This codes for CSARVARQADNEQFF.

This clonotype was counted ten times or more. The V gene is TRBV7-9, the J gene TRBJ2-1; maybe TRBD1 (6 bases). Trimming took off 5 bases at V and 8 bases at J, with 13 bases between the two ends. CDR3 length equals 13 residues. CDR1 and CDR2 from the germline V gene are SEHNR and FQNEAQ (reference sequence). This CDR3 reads CASSPQGSYEQFF. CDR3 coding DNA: TGTGCCAGCAGCCCCCAGGGGAGTTATGAGCAGTTCTTC.

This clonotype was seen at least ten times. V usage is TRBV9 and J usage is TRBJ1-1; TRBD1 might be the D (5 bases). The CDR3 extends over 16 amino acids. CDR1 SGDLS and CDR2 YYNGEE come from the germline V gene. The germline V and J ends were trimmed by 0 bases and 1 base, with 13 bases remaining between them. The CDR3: CASSVDGMRGNTEAFF. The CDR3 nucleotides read TGTGCCAGCAGCGTAGATGGGATGAGGGGGAACACTGAAGCTTTCTTT.

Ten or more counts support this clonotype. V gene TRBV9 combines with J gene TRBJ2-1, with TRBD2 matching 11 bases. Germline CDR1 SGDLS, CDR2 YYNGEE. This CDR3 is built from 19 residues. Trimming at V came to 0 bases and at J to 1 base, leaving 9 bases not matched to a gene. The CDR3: CASSVGLAGRGGSYNEQFF. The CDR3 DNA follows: TGTGCCAGCAGCGTAGGACTAGCGGGGAGGGGTGGTTCCTACAATGAGCAGTTCTTC.

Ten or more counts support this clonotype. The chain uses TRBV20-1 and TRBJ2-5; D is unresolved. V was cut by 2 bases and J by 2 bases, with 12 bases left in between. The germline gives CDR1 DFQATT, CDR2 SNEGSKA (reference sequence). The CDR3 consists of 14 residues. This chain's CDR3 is CSARKIVEQETQYF. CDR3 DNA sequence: TGCAGTGCTAGAAAAATTGTGGAACAAGAGACCCAGTACTTC.

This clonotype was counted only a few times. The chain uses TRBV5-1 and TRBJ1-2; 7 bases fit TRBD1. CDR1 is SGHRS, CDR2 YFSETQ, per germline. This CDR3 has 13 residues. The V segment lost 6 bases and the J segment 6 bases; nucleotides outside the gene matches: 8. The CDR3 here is CASNTRQGNGYTF. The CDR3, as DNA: TGCGCCAGCAACACGCGACAGGGAAATGGCTACACCTTC.

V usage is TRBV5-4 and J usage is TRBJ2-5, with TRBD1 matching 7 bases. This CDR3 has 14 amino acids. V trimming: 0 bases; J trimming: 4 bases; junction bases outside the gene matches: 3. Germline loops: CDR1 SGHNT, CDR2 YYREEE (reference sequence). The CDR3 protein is CASSLDHRGETQYF. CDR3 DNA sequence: TGTGCCAGCAGCTTGGATCACAGGGGAGAGACCCAGTACTTC.

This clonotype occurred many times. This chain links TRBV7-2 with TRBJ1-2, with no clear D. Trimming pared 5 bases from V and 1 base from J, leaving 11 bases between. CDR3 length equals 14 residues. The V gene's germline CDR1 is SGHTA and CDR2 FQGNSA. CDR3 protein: CASSPEGLNYGYTF. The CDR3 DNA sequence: TGTGCCAGCAGCCCCGAGGGTCTTAACTATGGCTACACCTTC.

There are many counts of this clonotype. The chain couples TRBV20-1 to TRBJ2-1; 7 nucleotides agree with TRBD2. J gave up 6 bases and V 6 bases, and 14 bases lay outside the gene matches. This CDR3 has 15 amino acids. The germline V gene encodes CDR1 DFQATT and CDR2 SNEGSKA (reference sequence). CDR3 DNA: TGCAGTGCCGAGCCACTAGCGACAAATTTCAATGAGCAGTTCTTC. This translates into CSAEPLATNFNEQFF.

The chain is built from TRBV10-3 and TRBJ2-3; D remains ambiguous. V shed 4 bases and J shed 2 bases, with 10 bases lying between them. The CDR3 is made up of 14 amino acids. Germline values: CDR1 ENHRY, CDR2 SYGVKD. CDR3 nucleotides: TGTGCCATCAGTGTTTCAGGAAACACAGATACGCAGTATTTT. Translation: CAISVSGNTDTQYF.

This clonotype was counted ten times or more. CDR3 sequence reads: CASSQEYGGAGNEQFF. The CDR3 nucleotides are TGTGCCAGCAGCCAAGAATATGGGGGCGCGGGCAATGAGCAGTTCTTC. V gene TRBV3-1 combines with J gene TRBJ2-1, with TRBD1 as a possible D gene (6 bases). Germline lookup yields CDR1 LGHDT and CDR2 YNNKEL (reference sequence). V dropped 0 bases and J dropped 6 bases, with 15 bases sitting between them. The CDR3 sequence is 16 residues long.

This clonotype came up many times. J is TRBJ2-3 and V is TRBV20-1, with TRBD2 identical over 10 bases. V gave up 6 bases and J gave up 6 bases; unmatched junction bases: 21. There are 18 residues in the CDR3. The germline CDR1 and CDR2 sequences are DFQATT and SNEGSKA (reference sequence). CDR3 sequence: CSAKRRLAGVRGEDTQYF. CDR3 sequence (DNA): TGCAGTGCCAAGAGGCGGCTAGCGGGAGTACGGGGTGAGGATACGCAGTATTTT.

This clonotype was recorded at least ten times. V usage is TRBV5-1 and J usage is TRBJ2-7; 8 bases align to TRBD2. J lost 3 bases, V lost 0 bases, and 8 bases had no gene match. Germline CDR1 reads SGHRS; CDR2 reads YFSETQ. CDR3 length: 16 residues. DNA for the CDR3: TGCGCCAGCAGCTTGGCCACGGGGAGCGGGGGCTACGAGCAGTACTTC. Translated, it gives CASSLATGSGGYEQYF.

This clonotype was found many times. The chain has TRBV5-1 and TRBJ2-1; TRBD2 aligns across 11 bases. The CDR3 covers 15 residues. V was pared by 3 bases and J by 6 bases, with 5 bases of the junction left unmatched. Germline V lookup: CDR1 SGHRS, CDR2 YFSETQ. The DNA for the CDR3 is TGCGCCAGCAGCTACCCTAGCGGGAGGACCAATGAGCAGTTCTTC. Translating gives CASSYPSGRTNEQFF. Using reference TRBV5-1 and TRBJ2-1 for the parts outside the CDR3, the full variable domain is KAGVTQTPRYLIKTRGQQVTLSCSPISGHRSVSWYQQTPGQGLQFLFEYFSETQRNKGNFPGRFSGRQFSNSRSEMNVSTLELGDSALYLCASSYPSGRTNEQFFGPGTRLTVL.